The 24 T cell receptor beta chains below come from one sample, sequenced in a study of CD8 T cells in Susac syndrome. Random hexamers were used to reverse transcribe an amount of about 0.5 to 1 ug RNA. TCRdb independently ran MiXCR on the immunoSEQ multiplex PCR reads; one entry per CDR3 protein. The sample records around 80,000 distinct CDR3 sequences, over 85% being singletons. The material sequenced was CD8+ T cells from PBMCs. The receptor source for this set is a human donor with Susac syndrome.

This chain uses TRBV27 with TRBJ1-1; D perhaps matches TRBD1 (6 bases). Between the trimmed V and J ends, which lost 6 bases and 4 bases, there was a span of 21 bases. The CDR3 loop spans 16 amino acids. Per germline, CDR1 MNHEY and CDR2 SMNVEV (reference sequence). The CDR3 nucleotides are TGTGCCAGCAGCAAATCCGACAGGTGGTCGCGCACTGAAGCTTTCTTT. Encoded protein: CASSKSDRWSRTEAFF.

This chain links TRBV7-6 with TRBJ1-4; D is unclear. V was trimmed by 5 bases and J by 0 bases, leaving 13 bases between them. Germline V gene sequence: CDR1 SGHVS, CDR2 FNYEAQ. This CDR3 is 16 amino acids long. Here the CDR3 reads CASSPRQKATNEKLFF. CDR3 nucleotides: TGTGCCAGCAGCCCCCGGCAGAAGGCAACTAATGAAAAACTGTTTTTT.

The chain employs TRBV4-2 and TRBJ2-3, with 9 bases that match TRBD2. The CDR3 sequence is 16 residues long. V shed 2 bases, J shed 1 base, and the junction held 4 bases outside the gene matches. CDR1 LGHNA and CDR2 YNFKEQ come from the germline V gene. CDR3 amino acids: CASSQISGRGTDTQYF. CDR3 coding DNA: TGTGCCAGCAGCCAAATTAGCGGGAGAGGCACAGATACGCAGTATTTT.

The rearrangement joins TRBV2 to TRBJ1-4, with unresolved D. The CDR3 sequence is 15 residues long. Germline-derived CDR1 and CDR2 are SNHLY and FYNNEI. Trimming took off 1 base at V and 8 bases at J, with 14 bases between the two ends. The CDR3 DNA is TGTGCCAGCAGTGAAGTGTTCGGCGGACCCGAAAAACTGTTTTTT. Amino acids: CASSEVFGGPEKLFF.

The chain is built from TRBV30 and TRBJ2-7; D is perhaps TRBD2 (6 bases). Germline CDR1 GTSNPN, CDR2 SVGIG (reference sequence). The ends were cut back, 5 bases at V and 1 base at J, with 9 bases in the middle. The CDR3 totals 12 residues. In nucleotides, the CDR3 is TGTGCCTGGGGGGACTCATCCTACGAGCAGTACTTC. It yields the protein CAWGDSSYEQYF.

This clonotype was observed a single time. This chain links TRBV25-1 with TRBJ1-2; weak D call: TRBD1 (6 bases). The CDR3 consists of 14 residues. With 3 bases removed from V and 3 bases from J, the gap between germline ends came to 11 bases. Germline CDR1 is MGHDK and CDR2 is SYGVNS. DNA of the CDR3: TGTGCCAGCAGTGAGGACAGAGAATACTATGGCTACACCTTC. It encodes CASSEDREYYGYTF.

The chain carries TRBV19 and TRBJ1-2; D unresolved. Germline V gene data show CDR1 as LNHDA and CDR2 as SQIVND (reference sequence). V was cut by 3 bases and J by 8 bases, with 19 bases left in between. This CDR3 is 15 amino acids long. The chain's CDR3 is CASSIQNRAREGYTF. The CDR3 bases are TGTGCCAGTAGTATCCAGAACCGGGCCCGGGAAGGCTACACCTTC.

The rearrangement links TRBV13 to TRBJ1-2, with D possibly TRBD1 on 6 matching bases. V was pared by 6 bases and J by 0 bases, with 11 bases between. The CDR3 covers 14 residues. Looked up from germline, CDR1 is PRHDT and CDR2 is FYEKMQ (reference sequence). This CDR3 is CASSRTDSNYGYTF. CDR3 nucleotide sequence: TGTGCCAGCAGTCGGACAGACTCTAACTATGGCTACACCTTC.

The rearrangement joins TRBV15 to TRBJ2-7; perhaps TRBD2 as D (5 bases). Trimming pared 1 base from V and 7 bases from J, leaving 23 bases between. This CDR3 is 17 amino acids long. Germline V gene lookup returns CDR1 LNHNV and CDR2 YYDKDF (reference sequence). CDR3: CATSRGTFLGRLQEQYF. The CDR3 region has the DNA TGTGCCACCAGCAGAGGGACTTTCCTAGGCCGACTTCAGGAGCAGTACTTC.

V gene TRBV28 combines with J gene TRBJ2-5, with TRBD2 as a possible D gene (6 bases). Germline CDR1 reads MDHEN; CDR2 reads SYDVKM. This CDR3 is built from 13 residues. V lost 3 bases to trimming and J lost 3 bases, with 8 bases between them. The CDR3 reads CASSLGEEETQYF. The CDR3 DNA reads TGTGCCAGCAGTTTGGGGGAGGAAGAGACCCAGTACTTC.

The CDR3 here is CASSLFPGATYEQYF. The CDR3 bases are TGTGCCAGCAGCTTATTCCCGGGGGCCACCTACGAGCAGTACTTC. The V call is TRBV7-8, the J call TRBJ2-7; either TRBD1 or TRBD2 may supply D (6 bases each). With 2 bases removed from V and 2 bases from J, the gap between germline ends came to 13 bases. CDR3 length: 15 amino acids. Germline CDR1 reads SGHVS; CDR2 reads FQNEAQ. The full variable domain, rest sourced from reference TRBV7-8 and TRBJ2-7, is GAGVSQSPRYKVAKRGQDVALRCDPISGHVSLFWYQQALGQGPEFLTYFQNEAQLDKSGLPSDRFFAERPEGSVSTLKIQRTQQEDSAVYLCASSLFPGATYEQYFGPGTRLTVT.

The rearrangement links TRBV27 to TRBJ2-6; no firm D call. Germline loops: CDR1 MNHEY, CDR2 SMNVEV (reference sequence). The CDR3 spans 14 residues. With 6 bases removed from V and 2 bases from J, the gap between germline ends came to 8 bases. The CDR3 sequence is CASRGITGANVLTF. The CDR3 DNA follows: TGTGCCAGCAGGGGAATAACTGGGGCCAACGTCCTGACTTTC.

The rearrangement links TRBV20-1 to TRBJ2-5, with 9 nucleotides matching TRBD2. With V trimmed by 3 bases and J by 5 bases, 13 bases remained unmatched. Germline V gives CDR1 DFQATT, CDR2 SNEGSKA (reference sequence). The CDR3 runs 16 residues. The DNA of the CDR3 is TGCAGTGCTAGCATCGGGGGTAGCGGGAGAGAGGAGACCCAGTACTTC. Protein sequence: CSASIGGSGREETQYF.

The chain links TRBV5-1 to TRBJ2-7, with 7 bases aligning to TRBD2. J was trimmed by 3 bases and V by 2 bases; bases with no gene match: 2. Germline lookup yields CDR1 SGHRS and CDR2 YFSETQ. CDR3 length: 13 amino acids. CDR3 nucleotides: TGCGCCAGCAGCTTCCGGGGGGACTACGAGCAGTACTTC. Protein product: CASSFRGDYEQYF.

J is TRBJ2-3 and V is TRBV14; 7 positions match TRBD2. Trimming at V came to 5 bases and at J to 4 bases, leaving 6 bases not matched to a gene. From germline, CDR1 is SGHDN and CDR2 FVKESK. This CDR3 is 14 amino acids long. In nucleotides, the CDR3 is TGTGCCAGCAGCGGACCGGGGGGAGCAGATACGCAGTATTTT. This sequence encodes CASSGPGGADTQYF.

The V gene is TRBV19, the J gene TRBJ1-2; tentative D call: TRBD1 (6 bases). The ends were cut back, 2 bases at V and 2 bases at J, with 12 bases in the middle. CDR3 length: 15 amino acids. Germline loops: CDR1 LNHDA, CDR2 SQIVND (reference sequence). In DNA, the CDR3 is TGTGCCAGTAGTATATACAGGGATCGGAACTATGGCTACACCTTC. Translation gives CASSIYRDRNYGYTF.

The genes are TRBV2 and TRBJ2-5; 9 positions match TRBD2. V lost 6 bases, J lost 1 base, and 6 bases stayed unmatched. The CDR3 covers 15 residues. CDR1 SNHLY and CDR2 FYNNEI come from the germline V gene. CDR3 in amino acids: CASRPALAGQETQYF. The CDR3 DNA is TGTGCCAGCAGACCCGCACTAGCGGGCCAAGAGACCCAGTACTTC.

The chain carries TRBV19 and TRBJ2-5; 9 nucleotides agree with TRBD2. Germline V gene data show CDR1 as LNHDA and CDR2 as SQIVND (reference sequence). This CDR3 region has 15 residues. V shed 2 bases and J 5 bases; nucleotides not matched to a gene: 6. DNA of the CDR3: TGTGCCAGTAGTATACTTGCGGGAGGGATGGAGACCCAGTACTTC. The encoded protein is CASSILAGGMETQYF.

The chain links TRBV7-2 to TRBJ1-5; the D is unclear. Trimming pared 0 bases from V and 6 bases from J, leaving 9 bases between. CDR1 and CDR2 (germline): SGHTA, FQGNSA. The CDR3 has 14 amino acids. CDR3 loop: CASSLAAYSQPQHF. As DNA, the CDR3 is TGTGCCAGCAGCTTAGCGGCGTATAGTCAGCCCCAGCATTTT. The full variable domain, with the rest looked up from reference TRBV7-2 and TRBJ1-5, is GAGVSQSPSNKVTEKGKDVELRCDPISGHTALYWYRQSLGQGLEFLIYFQGNSAPDKSGLPSDRFSAERTGGSVSTLTIQRTQQEDSAVYLCASSLAAYSQPQHFGDGTRLSIL.

The chain couples TRBV20-1 to TRBJ2-7; no definite D call. With 7 bases removed from V and 3 bases from J, the gap between germline ends came to 19 bases. Per germline, CDR1 DFQATT and CDR2 SNEGSKA (reference sequence). The CDR3 totals 14 residues. CDR3 nucleotide sequence: TGCAGTGGCATGGAGTTCCCGGAACTCTACGAGCAGTACTTC. Translating gives CSGMEFPELYEQYF.

This chain joins TRBV6-1 and TRBJ2-1, with 11 bases aligning to TRBD2. CDR3 length equals 17 residues. Germline V gives CDR1 MNHNS, CDR2 SASEGT. After removal of 6 bases from V and 0 bases from J, the junction contained 7 bases not matched to a gene. Written as DNA, the CDR3 is TGTGCCAGCAGCCCTTATAGCGGGGGGGCCTCCTACAATGAGCAGTTCTTC. Amino acids: CASSPYSGGASYNEQFF.

The V gene is TRBV7-2, the J gene TRBJ1-1; maybe TRBD1 (6 bases). The CDR3 loop spans 14 amino acids. The V gene lost 0 bases and the J gene lost 6 bases, with 11 bases spanning the gap. The V gene's germline CDR1 is SGHTA and CDR2 FQGNSA. The CDR3 sequence: CASSLAGRGSEAFF. The CDR3, as DNA: TGTGCCAGCAGCTTAGCCGGCAGGGGCTCTGAAGCTTTCTTT. Based on the CDR3 plus reference TRBV7-2 and TRBJ1-1, the full variable domain is GAGVSQSPSNKVTEKGKDVELRCDPISGHTALYWYRQSLGQGLEFLIYFQGNSAPDKSGLPSDRFSAERTGGSVSTLTIQRTQQEDSAVYLCASSLAGRGSEAFFGQGTRLTVV.

The chain has TRBV6-1 and TRBJ1-2; TRBD1 is a possible D gene (5 bases). The CDR3 length is 11 residues. Looked up from germline, CDR1 is MNHNS and CDR2 is SASEGT. V was clipped by 1 base and J by 13 bases, with 10 bases between them. This chain's CDR3 is CASSEGWGGTF. The DNA of the CDR3 is TGTGCCAGCAGTGAAGGGTGGGGGGGCACCTTC.

V is TRBV27 and J is TRBJ2-2; 10 bases are a match to TRBD2. The CDR3 is 18 residues long. Germline CDR1 MNHEY, CDR2 SMNVEV (reference sequence). With V trimmed by 1 base and J by 5 bases, 10 bases remained unmatched. The CDR3 reads CASSLWSSGSVRTGELFF. CDR3 bases: TGTGCCAGCAGTTTATGGTCTAGCGGGAGTGTGAGGACCGGGGAGCTGTTTTTT.